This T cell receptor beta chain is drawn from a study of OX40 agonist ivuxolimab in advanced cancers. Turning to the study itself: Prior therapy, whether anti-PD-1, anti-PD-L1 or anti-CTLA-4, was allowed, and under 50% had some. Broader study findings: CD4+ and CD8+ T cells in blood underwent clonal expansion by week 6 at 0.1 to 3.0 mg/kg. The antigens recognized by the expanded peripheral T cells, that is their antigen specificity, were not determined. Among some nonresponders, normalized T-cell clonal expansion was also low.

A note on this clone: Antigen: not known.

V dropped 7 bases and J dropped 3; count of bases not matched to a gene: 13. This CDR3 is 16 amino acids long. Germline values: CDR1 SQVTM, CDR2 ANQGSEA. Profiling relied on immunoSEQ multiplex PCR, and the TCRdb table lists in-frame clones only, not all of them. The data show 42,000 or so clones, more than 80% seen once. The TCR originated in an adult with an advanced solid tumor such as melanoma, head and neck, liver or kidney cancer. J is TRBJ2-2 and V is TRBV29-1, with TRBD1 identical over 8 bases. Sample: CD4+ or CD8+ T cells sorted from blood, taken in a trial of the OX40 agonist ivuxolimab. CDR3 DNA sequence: TGCAGCGCAGAAGGGGGCCAGGGGGCGGACACCGGGGAGCTGTTTTTT. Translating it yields CSAEGGQGADTGELFF.